This TCR beta chain was identified in a study of blood T cell repertoires in COVID-19. Study-wide context: The samples span acute and convalescent COVID-19 from the United States, Italy and Spain.

TCRdb's table, derived via immunoSEQ multiplex PCR, lists solely in-frame clones and lacks some. The sample consists of over 100,000 clones, 70% to 80% of them appearing once. CDR3 length equals 12 residues. Germline V CDR1 and CDR2: MNHEY, SVGAGI. The V end lost 7 bases, the J end lost 8 bases, and 14 bases lay between the germline ends. The TCR originated in a man aged 55 to 70 with active or convalescent COVID-19. Sequencing used peripheral blood. The chain combines TRBV6-5 with TRBJ1-2; D might be TRBD1 (6 bases). In nucleotides, the CDR3 is TGTGCCAGCACGAGGACAGTTGAGGGCTACACCTTC. Residues: CASTRTVEGYTF.